The rows below give T cell receptor beta chains drawn from one sample of a study of PD-1 blockade in classical Hodgkin lymphoma. Here immunoSEQ multiplex PCR was the method, and the copy in TCRdb shows in-frame clones only, minus some. This repertoire shows about 110,000 clones, 80% to 90% found once; its top ten account for approximately 20%. Here the sequenced sample was peripheral blood mononuclear cells (PBMCs), taken before the second cycle of nivolumab. These receptors all come from a human donor with classical Hodgkin lymphoma. Both conserved end residues are part of each CDR3. The order of the fields is CDR3 length, V gene, D gene, J gene, CDR3 protein. D genes are given only for firm matches.

14	TRBV14	-	TRBJ2-7	CASSQEEGAYEQYF
14	TRBV6-5	-	TRBJ1-2	CASSDPRQFYGYTF
18	TRBV15	-	TRBJ2-7	CATSRDYRGSSLFGEQYF
14	TRBV6-5	TRBD1	TRBJ1-2	CASSSQGAPYGYTF
17	TRBV4-2	TRBD2	TRBJ2-1	CASSPSAGVAGVNEQFF
15	TRBV4-3	TRBD1	TRBJ2-2	CASSHLDRATGELFF
15	TRBV5-1	TRBD2	TRBJ2-3	CASSLTSGTTDTQYF
14	TRBV6-5	-	TRBJ1-1	CASSFPGGNTEAFF
15	TRBV5-4	-	TRBJ2-5	CASSPRTDIQETQYF
14	TRBV10-3	TRBD1	TRBJ1-1	CAISERGLNTEAFF
14	TRBV28	TRBD1	TRBJ2-7	CASGSGTGGFEQYF
15	TRBV5-1	TRBD2	TRBJ2-3	CASSLVAGGADTQYF
17	TRBV11-2	-	TRBJ2-6	CASSFTRPGSGANVLTF
15	TRBV27	TRBD2	TRBJ2-1	CASSPGTSRSNEQFF
15	TRBV7-6	TRBD2	TRBJ2-2	CASSLGTSYAGELFF